Listed here are 18 T cell receptor beta chains from one sample, sequenced in a study of cytomegalovirus exposure and HLA in healthy donors. Data came from immunoSEQ multiplex PCR; TCRdb stores just in-frame clones and leaves some out. Counted here are about 280,000 clones, 88% occurring once; the ten biggest clones make up over 0.85%. The sequencing sample was made of PBMCs. These receptors all come from a woman aged 18-29 years in good health and CMV-seronegative.

The chain links TRBV5-8 to TRBJ2-1, with D maybe TRBD2 (5 bases). The CDR3 contains 14 residues. The V end was cut by 1 base, the J end by 8 bases, with 13 bases between. Germline assignment: CDR1 SGHTS and CDR2 YDEGEE. CDR3 nucleotide sequence: TGTGCCAGCAGCTTGTCCGACCTAGCCCATGAGCAGTTCTTC. This sequence encodes CASSLSDLAHEQFF.

The J gene is TRBJ2-4, the V gene TRBV7-8; D gene unclear. Germline V gives CDR1 SGHVS, CDR2 FQNEAQ. The CDR3 loop spans 16 amino acids. Trimming pared 2 bases from V and 0 bases from J, leaving 11 bases between. The CDR3 DNA sequence: TGTGCCAGCAGCTTAAGCGACGGGTTAGCCAAAAACATTCAGTACTTC. Protein product: CASSLSDGLAKNIQYF.

V usage is TRBV10-3 and J usage is TRBJ1-2; tentatively, D is TRBD1 (5 bases). V was pared by 4 bases and J by 5 bases, with 20 bases between. The CDR3 is 16 amino acids. Germline CDR1 reads ENHRY; CDR2 reads SYGVKD. Here the CDR3 reads CAISGGLILHGYGYTF. The CDR3 DNA follows: TGTGCCATCAGTGGGGGCCTCATTCTACATGGATATGGCTACACCTTC.

The V gene is TRBV27, the J gene TRBJ2-2, with D possibly TRBD2 on 6 matching bases. The CDR3 has 16 amino acids. Germline assignment: CDR1 MNHEY and CDR2 SMNVEV (reference sequence). Trimming left V 10 bases short and J 2 bases short, with 20 bases between. For the CDR3, the DNA is TGTGCCACCAGAAGGCGGGACGGAGGTAACACCGGGGAGCTGTTTTTT. It translates to CATRRRDGGNTGELFF.

This chain uses TRBV5-1 with TRBJ1-1, with D perhaps matching TRBD1 (5 bases). The ends were cut back, 0 bases at V and 0 bases at J, with 12 bases in the middle. The V gene's germline CDR1 is SGHRS and CDR2 YFSETQ. The CDR3 consists of 16 residues. CDR3 in amino acids: CASSLAGQGLNTEAFF. The CDR3 region has the DNA TGCGCCAGCAGCTTGGCCGGCCAGGGCCTGAACACTGAAGCTTTCTTT.

This clone has at least ten counts. The chain carries TRBV9 and TRBJ2-7, with a possible D match to TRBD1 (5 bases). The germline gives CDR1 SGDLS, CDR2 YYNGEE. This CDR3 spans 15 amino acids. V lost 2 bases and J 4 bases, leaving 16 bases between the germline ends. Written as DNA, the CDR3 is TGTGCCAGCAGCGTTCGCCCAGGGATGATATACGAGCAGTACTTC. The encoded protein is CASSVRPGMIYEQYF.

The chain recombines TRBV7-3 with TRBJ2-2, with D maybe TRBD1 (6 bases). The V end lost 3 bases, the J end lost 3 bases, and 11 bases lay between the germline ends. Germline V gene data show CDR1 as SGHTA and CDR2 as FQGTGA. This CDR3 contains 15 residues. CDR3 in DNA: TGTGCCAGCAGCTTCAGGGGAAAGGACACCGGGGAGCTGTTTTTT. Its protein is CASSFRGKDTGELFF.

V gene TRBV4-1 combines with J gene TRBJ2-5, with D possibly TRBD2 on 6 matching bases. Germline loops: CDR1 MGHRA, CDR2 YSYEKL. Trimming shortened V by 0 bases and J by 5 bases, and 10 bases separated the two germline ends. This CDR3 region has 14 residues. DNA of the CDR3: TGCGCCAGCAGCCAAGAGGAGGGTTTGGAGACCCAGTACTTC. This sequence encodes CASSQEEGLETQYF.

The genes are TRBV4-1 and TRBJ1-2, with a weak D call TRBD1 (6 bases). With 3 bases removed from V and 5 bases from J, the gap between germline ends came to 19 bases. CDR3 length: 16 amino acids. Germline CDR1 MGHRA, CDR2 YSYEKL. CDR3 bases: TGCGCCAGCAGCCAGGAGGGGGAGGGCCGACTATATGGCTACACCTTC. Encoded protein: CASSQEGEGRLYGYTF.

The J gene is TRBJ2-7, the V gene TRBV7-2; D not resolved. Germline V gene data show CDR1 as SGHTA and CDR2 as FQGNSA. The CDR3 is made up of 14 amino acids. V gave up 5 bases and J gave up 6 bases, with 17 bases separating them. Here the CDR3 reads CASSLPEPPGEQYF. CDR3 in DNA: TGTGCCAGCAGCCTCCCGGAGCCCCCCGGCGAGCAGTACTTC.

The chain uses TRBV13 and TRBJ1-2; no clear D. Trimming left V 0 bases short and J 7 bases short, with 9 bases between. The CDR3 loop spans 13 amino acids. The germline V gene encodes CDR1 PRHDT and CDR2 FYEKMQ (reference sequence). This CDR3 reads CASSLGLSGGYTF. CDR3 nucleotide sequence: TGTGCCAGCAGCTTAGGCCTCTCGGGTGGCTACACCTTC. The complete variable domain, with remaining parts taken from reference TRBV13 and TRBJ1-2, reads AAGVIQSPRHLIKEKRETATLKCYPIPRHDTVYWYQQGPGQDPQFLISFYEKMQSDKGSIPDRFSAQQFSDYHSELNMSSLELGDSALYFCASSLGLSGGYTFGSGTRLTVV.

This chain joins TRBV7-9 and TRBJ1-1, with 7 bases identical to TRBD1. Germline CDR1 is SEHNR and CDR2 is FQNEAQ (reference sequence). The CDR3 loop spans 14 amino acids. Germline trimming cut 4 bases from V and 6 bases from J; bases unmatched to any gene: 8. As DNA, the CDR3 is TGTGCCAGCAGCTCTGAGACAGGGATGGCTGAAGCTTTCTTT. Translated: CASSSETGMAEAFF.

The gene calls are TRBV27 and TRBJ2-7; 9 nucleotides match TRBD1. This CDR3 contains 15 residues. Germline V gives CDR1 MNHEY, CDR2 SMNVEV (reference sequence). The junction had 12 bases not matched to a gene; V was cut back by 6 bases and J by 6 bases. The CDR3 protein is CASSSEEQGAFEQYF. The CDR3 nucleotides read TGTGCCAGCAGCTCGGAAGAACAGGGGGCGTTCGAGCAGTACTTC.

This chain links TRBV5-8 with TRBJ1-1; possibly TRBD1 for D (5 bases). CDR1 and CDR2 (germline): SGHTS, YDEGEE. The V end was cut by 4 bases, the J end by 7 bases, with 14 bases between. This CDR3 has 13 residues. CDR3 sequence: CASSNRQYLEAFF. CDR3 bases: TGTGCCAGCAGCAACAGACAGTACCTTGAAGCTTTCTTT.

V is TRBV28 and J is TRBJ2-7; 9 nucleotides align to TRBD1. The CDR3 totals 13 residues. The ends lost 8 bases at V and 4 bases at J; junction bases unmatched: 6. Germline CDR1 is MDHEN and CDR2 is SYDVKM. The CDR3 DNA is TGTGCCAGCGGCACAGGGGGCAAGTACGAGCAGTACTTC. This gives the protein CASGTGGKYEQYF. Combining the CDR3 with reference TRBV28 and TRBJ2-7 gives the whole variable domain DVKVTQSSRYLVKRTGEKVFLECVQDMDHENMFWYRQDPGLGLRLIYFSYDVKMKEKGDIPEGYSVSREKKERFSLILESASTNQTSMYLCASGTGGKYEQYFGPGTRLTVT.

Only a few counts were recorded for this clone. This chain uses TRBV15 with TRBJ2-2, with 9 bases fitting TRBD1. The ends lost 5 bases at V and 5 bases at J; junction bases unmatched: 3. CDR1 LNHNV and CDR2 YYDKDF come from the germline V gene (reference sequence). The CDR3 is made up of 14 amino acids. CDR3 bases: TGTGCCACCAGCGGACAGGGGCAAACCGGGGAGCTGTTTTTT. Its protein product is CATSGQGQTGELFF.

The chain couples TRBV28 to TRBJ2-7, with 9 bases matching TRBD1. J lost 2 bases, V lost 7 bases, and 6 bases had no gene match. The CDR3 covers 14 residues. Germline CDR1 is MDHEN and CDR2 is SYDVKM. CDR3 sequence (DNA): TGTGCCAGCAAAACAGGGGGCAGTACCTACGAGCAGTACTTC. It encodes CASKTGGSTYEQYF.

This clone was seen only a few times. This sequence joins TRBV27 and TRBJ2-7, with 10 bases matching TRBD2. This CDR3 is built from 14 residues. V lost 1 base and J lost 3; bases outside the gene matches: 0. CDR1 MNHEY and CDR2 SMNVEV come from the germline V gene (reference sequence). Here the CDR3 DNA reads TGTGCCAGCAGTTTATTAGCGGGAGGCTACGAGCAGTACTTC. Its translation: CASSLLAGGYEQYF.